This TCR beta chain is drawn from a study of cytomegalovirus exposure and HLA in healthy donors. 13 Jbeta primers and 60 Vbeta primers were used for the PCR. The method was immunoSEQ multiplex PCR; TCRdb's version includes in-frame clones alone and lacks a portion of them. There are 240,000 or so clones in the sample; around 81% occur only once, and about 8% lies in the top ten. Points on this clone: The antigen is undetermined.

General study points: A later analysis linked a missense variant in DCLRE1C to the trimming of TCR beta V and J genes. Association of 16,951 TCR beta sequences with HLA alleles was found at 0.05 false discovery rate in a later analysis.

Sequencing was carried out using PBMCs. The clonotype was recovered from an older woman in good health and CMV-seropositive.

CDR3 sequence reads: CASSSSPGDRFSSGNTIYF. The CDR3 nucleotides are TGTGCCAGCAGTTCCTCCCCTGGGGACAGGTTTAGCTCTGGAAACACCATATATTTT. This chain links TRBV28 with TRBJ1-3, with 8 bases that match TRBD1. Looked up from germline, CDR1 is MDHEN and CDR2 is SYDVKM. J gave up 0 bases and V 4 bases, and 14 bases lay outside the gene matches. CDR3 size: 19 residues.